The following is a T cell receptor (beta chain) sequence with its context. The CDR3 spans 16 residues. The V gene's germline CDR1 is SGHNT and CDR2 YYREEE (reference sequence). The V and J ends lost 3 bases and 2 bases, in that order; junction bases with no gene match: 10. Generated by immunoSEQ multiplex PCR, the TCRdb table keeps only in-frame clones and is missing some. The table lists 85,000 to 130,000 clones, 90% to 95% of them singletons, with about 0.9% in the top ten. The sample originates from a study of T cell changes during pregnancy in multiple sclerosis. The sample in question was peripheral blood, obtained before pregnancy. The rearrangement joins TRBV5-4 to TRBJ2-7, with 8 bases identical to TRBD2. This sequence was found in a female donor with multiple sclerosis, enrolled in a pregnancy study. DNA for the CDR3: TGTGCCAGCAGCTCCCGGGGGATAGCGGGGCCCTACGAGCAGTACTTC. This sequence encodes CASSSRGIAGPYEQYF. The variable domain in full, completed from reference TRBV5-4 and TRBJ2-7, reads ETGVTQSPTHLIKTRGQQVTLRCSSQSGHNTVSWYQQALGQGPQFIFQYYREEENGRGNFPPRFSGLQFPNYSSELNVNALELDDSALYLCASSSRGIAGPYEQYFGPGTRLTVT.